Sequencing of this T cell receptor beta chain was carried out in a study of blood T cell repertoires in COVID-19. Study summary: Specimens from acute and convalescent COVID-19 originated in the United States, Italy and Spain. From T cells, B-cell-depleted T cells, or PBMCs came the material, which was cDNA or gDNA.

Seattle patients were enrolled while actively infected and followed longitudinally. CDR1 and CDR2 from the germline V gene are LNHDA and SQIVND (reference sequence). V was clipped by 7 bases and J by 3 bases; unmatched bases: 8. This CDR3 has 17 amino acids. In the authors' methods: Reference gene primer amplification yielded estimated nucleated cell counts. Sequenced by immunoSEQ multiplex PCR; TCRdb stores in-frame clones only, minus some. V and J calls plus clone size are reproduced from that table; the DNA served to infer D and trimming. The sample contains about 200,000 clones, around 86% of which appear only once.

The chain uses TRBV19 and TRBJ2-2; 13 nucleotides align to TRBD2. The receptor's source is an elderly woman with COVID-19, enrolled during active disease. Input material: peripheral blood. The CDR3 bases are TGTGCCAGTACTCATTTTGGACTAGCGGGAGACACCGGGGAGCTGTTTTTT. This codes for CASTHFGLAGDTGELFF.